Each of the 27 T cell receptor beta chains below was sequenced from the same sample in a study of cytomegalovirus exposure and HLA in healthy donors. Both 60 Vbeta primers and 13 Jbeta primers went into the PCR. The repertoire was sequenced with immunoSEQ multiplex PCR; TCRdb's copy has only in-frame clones and lacks some. The data hold more than 150,000 clones, with 70% to 80% observed a single time. The sequenced sample consisted of PBMCs. Receptors were obtained from a man aged 40-49 years in good health and CMV-seronegative.

The V call is TRBV5-1, the J call TRBJ2-1; D gene uncertain. Germline CDR1 SGHRS, CDR2 YFSETQ. The CDR3 extends over 13 amino acids. Trimming stripped 1 base from V and 8 bases from J, with 10 bases between. DNA for the CDR3: TGCGCCAGCAGCTTGACTGCCTTAGATGAGCAGTTCTTC. Amino acid sequence: CASSLTALDEQFF. Full variable domain (rest looked up from reference TRBV5-1 and TRBJ2-1): KAGVTQTPRYLIKTRGQQVTLSCSPISGHRSVSWYQQTPGQGLQFLFEYFSETQRNKGNFPGRFSGRQFSNSRSEMNVSTLELGDSALYLCASSLTALDEQFFGPGTRLTVL.

The chain joins TRBV7-9 to TRBJ1-4; tentative D call: TRBD1 (5 bases). V was trimmed by 2 bases and J by 5 bases, leaving 12 bases between them. The CDR3 has 15 amino acids. Germline V lookup: CDR1 SEHNR, CDR2 FQNEAQ (reference sequence). The CDR3 here is CASSLTGVSNEKLFF. CDR3 nucleotide sequence: TGTGCCAGCAGCTTAACGGGGGTCTCCAATGAAAAACTGTTTTTT.

This clone was observed a handful of times. The chain combines TRBV7-8 with TRBJ2-5; TRBD2 matches at 13 bases. V lost 1 base, J lost 3 bases, and 8 bases stayed unmatched. The CDR3 contains 18 residues. CDR1 and CDR2 from the germline V gene are SGHVS and FQNEAQ. The CDR3 sequence is CASSLELRTSGSEETQYF. The CDR3 DNA sequence: TGTGCCAGCAGCTTAGAGCTCAGGACTAGCGGGAGCGAAGAGACCCAGTACTTC.

The chain has TRBV5-4 and TRBJ2-5, with D perhaps matching TRBD2 (5 bases). The V and J ends lost 3 bases and 5 bases respectively, with 17 bases between them. CDR3 length equals 15 residues. Germline lookup yields CDR1 SGHNT and CDR2 YYREEE (reference sequence). The CDR3 here is CASSSRSGKGETQYF. The CDR3 DNA reads as TGTGCCAGCAGCTCACGAAGCGGTAAAGGGGAGACCCAGTACTTC. Variable domain in full (rest from reference TRBV5-4 and TRBJ2-5): ETGVTQSPTHLIKTRGQQVTLRCSSQSGHNTVSWYQQALGQGPQFIFQYYREEENGRGNFPPRFSGLQFPNYSSELNVNALELDDSALYLCASSSRSGKGETQYFGPGTRLLVL.

This chain links TRBV15 with TRBJ2-1, with TRBD2 identical over 12 bases. This CDR3 region has 15 residues. CDR1 and CDR2 from the germline V gene are LNHNV and YYDKDF (reference sequence). The V and J ends lost 5 bases and 7 bases, in that order; junction bases with no gene match: 6. The CDR3 protein is CATSLTSGRVNEQFF. In DNA form, the CDR3 reads TGTGCCACCAGCCTGACTAGCGGGAGAGTGAATGAGCAGTTCTTC. The complete variable domain, with remaining parts taken from reference TRBV15 and TRBJ2-1, reads DAMVIQNPRYQVTQFGKPVTLSCSQTLNHNVMYWYQQKSSQAPKLLFHYYDKDFNNEADTPDNFQSRRPNTSFCFLDIRSPGLGDTAMYLCATSLTSGRVNEQFFGPGTRLTVL.

This chain uses TRBV28 with TRBJ2-7; possible D gene TRBD1, 6 bases. This CDR3 contains 14 residues. CDR1 is MDHEN, CDR2 SYDVKM, per germline. V gave up 3 bases and J gave up 2 bases, with 11 bases separating them. In DNA form, the CDR3 reads TGTGCCAGCAGTTTCAGTGACAGGACCTACGAGCAGTACTTC. This codes for CASSFSDRTYEQYF.

V is TRBV21-1 and J is TRBJ1-1; TRBD1 reflects the table's D call only, with no check against the DNA. TRBV21-1 is given as a pseudogene. The CDR3 covers 14 residues. The CDR3 loop reads CASSARQGCTEAFF. Here the CDR3 DNA reads TGTGCCAGCAGCGCTCGACAGGGATGCACTGAAGCTTTCTTT.

The rearrangement joins TRBV11-1 to TRBJ2-7; maybe TRBD1 (8 bases). The CDR3 covers 14 residues. From germline, CDR1 is SGHAT and CDR2 FQDESV (reference sequence). Deletions cut 8 bases from V and 5 bases from J, with 19 bases between. In DNA, the CDR3 is TGTGCCAGCGAGCGGGGCCAGGGGGCCAACGAGCAGTACTTC. It is translated as CASERGQGANEQYF. The variable domain in full, completed from reference TRBV11-1 and TRBJ2-7, reads EAEVAQSPRYKITEKSQAVAFWCDPISGHATLYWYRQILGQGPELLVQFQDESVVDDSQLPKDRFSAERLKGVDSTLKIQPAELGDSAMYLCASERGQGANEQYFGPGTRLTVT.

The chain couples TRBV21-1 to TRBJ2-7; the table names TRBD2, a call not compared with the DNA. TRBV21-1 is given as a pseudogene. The CDR3 contains 12 residues. The CDR3 loop is CASRGSCNEQYF. The CDR3 nucleotides are TGTGCCAGCAGAGGGAGTTGCAACGAGCAGTACTTC.

The chain couples TRBV6-5 to TRBJ1-2; 11 bases line up with TRBD1. V lost 5 bases, J lost 7 bases, and 6 bases stayed unmatched. Germline V lookup: CDR1 MNHEY, CDR2 SVGAGI. This CDR3 is built from 14 residues. The CDR3 sequence is CASSDRTGGFGYTF. As DNA, the CDR3 is TGTGCCAGCAGTGATAGGACAGGGGGCTTTGGCTACACCTTC.

This chain uses TRBV19 with TRBJ2-1; 15 bases map to TRBD2. The CDR3 spans 15 residues. V shed 10 bases and J 7 bases; nucleotides not matched to a gene: 8. CDR1 is LNHDA, CDR2 SQIVND, per germline (reference sequence). The CDR3 bases are TGTGCCACTGGAGGACTAGCGGGAGGGGGTAATGAGCAGTTCTTC. It yields the protein CATGGLAGGGNEQFF.

In this sample, this clone turned up a few times. J is TRBJ2-1 and V is TRBV6-5, with 7 bases fitting TRBD1. The CDR3 is 14 residues long. With 5 bases clipped from V and 4 bases from J, the junction kept 5 bases outside the gene matches. From germline, CDR1 is MNHEY and CDR2 SVGAGI. CDR3 DNA: TGTGCCAGCAGTATCCGGGACAGTTACAATGAGCAGTTCTTC. This gives the protein CASSIRDSYNEQFF.

The chain carries TRBV27 and TRBJ1-1; the D is unclear. Trimming cost V 1 base and J 1 base, with 19 bases left between them. CDR1 is MNHEY and CDR2 is SMNVEV in the germline V gene (reference sequence). The CDR3 sequence is 18 residues long. The CDR3 sequence: CASSLLLPRFAENTEAFF. In DNA, the CDR3 is TGTGCCAGCAGTTTATTGCTTCCGAGGTTTGCGGAGAACACTGAAGCTTTCTTT.

This CDR3 is CASSLRGGTGELFF. CDR3 nucleotides: TGTGCCAGCAGCTTAAGGGGGGGCACCGGGGAGCTGTTTTTT. The chain couples TRBV7-8 to TRBJ2-2; TRBD2 might be the D (7 bases). This CDR3 is 14 amino acids long. Germline assignment: CDR1 SGHVS and CDR2 FQNEAQ. Trimming stripped 2 bases from V and 4 bases from J, with 8 bases between.

The chain links TRBV29-1 to TRBJ1-4, with 7 bases that match TRBD1. The germline V gene encodes CDR1 SQVTM and CDR2 ANQGSEA. The CDR3 spans 12 residues. With 4 bases clipped from V and 6 bases from J, the junction kept 2 bases outside the gene matches. The CDR3 is CSVGGGDEKLFF. The CDR3, as DNA: TGCAGCGTTGGAGGGGGCGATGAAAAACTGTTTTTT.

The J gene is TRBJ2-2, the V gene TRBV7-3; the match to TRBD2 covers 8 bases. The CDR3 loop spans 14 amino acids. Germline-derived CDR1 and CDR2 are SGHTA and FQGTGA. V shed 7 bases and J 5 bases; nucleotides not matched to a gene: 6. The CDR3 sequence is CASTAGAGTGELFF. For the CDR3, the DNA is TGTGCCAGCACAGCGGGAGCGGGTACCGGGGAGCTGTTTTTT.

V gene TRBV11-3 combines with J gene TRBJ2-2, with TRBD1 identical over 7 bases. Germline CDR1 and CDR2: SGHNT and YENEEA. The CDR3 runs 14 residues. The J segment lost 6 bases and the V segment lost 8 bases, leaving 9 bases of the junction unmatched. CDR3 region: CASSGQLTAGELFF. DNA of the CDR3: TGTGCCAGCTCGGGACAGCTTACCGCCGGGGAGCTGTTTTTT.

The V call is TRBV9, the J call TRBJ1-1, with 9 bases identical to TRBD1. CDR1 SGDLS and CDR2 YYNGEE come from the germline V gene. The CDR3 runs to 15 residues. The V gene end was trimmed by 0 bases and the J gene end by 4 bases; junction bases not matched to a gene: 4. In nucleotides, the CDR3 is TGTGCCAGCAGCGTAGAGGGACAGGGTATCACTGAAGCTTTCTTT. Translated: CASSVEGQGITEAFF.

This clone was counted only a few times. Here the CDR3 DNA reads TGTGCCAGCAGTTACACGAGGGAGACCGGGGAGCTGTTTTTT. Amino acid sequence: CASSYTRETGELFF. The chain employs TRBV6-6 and TRBJ2-2; possible D gene TRBD2, 5 bases. Germline V gene data show CDR1 as MNHNY and CDR2 as SVGAGI (reference sequence). The V end lost 2 bases, the J end lost 5 bases, and 9 bases lay between the germline ends. CDR3 length equals 14 residues.

J is TRBJ2-5 and V is TRBV5-6; D is possibly TRBD1 (6 bases). This CDR3 spans 16 amino acids. The germline gives CDR1 SGHDT, CDR2 YYEEEE. V shed 2 bases and J shed 5 bases, with 19 bases lying between them. The CDR3 DNA is TGTGCCAGCAGCTTTAGTGGGGGCGGAACGAGGGAGACCCAGTACTTC. Translation: CASSFSGGGTRETQYF.

The chain employs TRBV7-2 and TRBJ1-2; the D gene is possibly TRBD1 (5 bases). With 8 bases removed from V and 1 base from J, the gap between germline ends came to 11 bases. The CDR3 covers 13 residues. Germline V lookup: CDR1 SGHTA, CDR2 FQGNSA. CDR3 nucleotide sequence: TGTGCCAGCGGGGCTCCTCTTAACTATGGCTACACCTTC. This encodes CASGAPLNYGYTF.

The gene calls are TRBV9 and TRBJ2-3, with 15 nucleotides matching TRBD2. In germline, CDR1 is SGDLS, CDR2 YYNGEE. The CDR3 is 16 residues long. After removal of 5 bases from V and 4 bases from J, the junction contained 5 bases not matched to a gene. DNA of the CDR3: TGTGCCAGCAGGAGGGGACTAGCGGGAGGATCAGATACGCAGTATTTT. This codes for CASRRGLAGGSDTQYF.

The V call is TRBV5-6, the J call TRBJ2-1, with TRBD2 as a possible D gene (5 bases). With 1 base removed from V and 8 bases from J, the gap between germline ends came to 16 bases. CDR1 and CDR2 (germline): SGHDT, YYEEEE. This CDR3 spans 15 amino acids. Here the CDR3 DNA reads TGTGCCAGCAGCTTGTCAGGAGTAGCGAGGGATGAGCAGTTCTTC. It encodes CASSLSGVARDEQFF.

This chain connects TRBV7-8 to TRBJ1-2, with a weak D call TRBD1 (6 bases). CDR1 and CDR2 (germline): SGHVS, FQNEAQ. V was trimmed by 5 bases and J by 0 bases, leaving 16 bases between them. The CDR3 runs 16 residues. CDR3 DNA: TGTGCCAGCAGCGCGCTCTACAGGGTATCTAACTATGGCTACACCTTC. As protein: CASSALYRVSNYGYTF.

This chain links TRBV2 with TRBJ2-5, with a tentative D call TRBD2 (6 bases). CDR1 SNHLY and CDR2 FYNNEI come from the germline V gene. The germline V and J ends were trimmed by 6 bases and 5 bases, with 13 bases remaining between them. This CDR3 has 13 amino acids. CDR3 sequence: CASSARGPETQYF. The CDR3 DNA reads TGTGCCAGCAGCGCGCGGGGACCGGAGACCCAGTACTTC.

This sequence joins TRBV6-5 and TRBJ2-2, with no clear D. The CDR3 covers 12 residues. Trimming took 4 bases from V and 7 from J, leaving 7 bases between them. Germline V gives CDR1 MNHEY, CDR2 SVGAGI. CDR3 sequence reads: CASSLTIGELFF. As DNA, the CDR3 is TGTGCCAGCAGTTTAACTATCGGGGAGCTGTTTTTT.

The chain is built from TRBV19 and TRBJ2-7, with TRBD1 matching over 8 bases. Losses at the gene ends were 4 bases for V and 0 bases for J; bases not matched to a gene: 8. Germline V gene sequence: CDR1 LNHDA, CDR2 SQIVND (reference sequence). The CDR3 is 16 amino acids. The CDR3 nucleotides read TGTGCCAGTAGTACGCCGGACAGGGAATTCTCCTACGAGCAGTACGTC. The encoded protein is CASSTPDREFSYEQYV.